The present entry profiles one T cell receptor beta chain with its context. Clones were sequenced by immunoSEQ multiplex PCR, and TCRdb holds only the in-frame ones, with some missing. The profile shows around 50,000 clones, approximately 78% of them singletons. The sample is drawn from a study of blood T cell repertoires in COVID-19. The TCR originated in a woman aged 45-60 years with acute COVID-19. Sequencing used PBMCs or T cells enriched from blood (not recorded which).

Written as DNA, the CDR3 is TGCGCCAGCAGCCAAGGTAGAGGTGAAAAACTGTTTTTT. Translating gives CASSQGRGEKLFF. The chain joins TRBV4-1 to TRBJ1-4; D gene unclear. This CDR3 region has 13 residues. The germline CDR1 and CDR2 sequences are MGHRA and YSYEKL. Trimming stripped 1 base from V and 7 bases from J, with 7 bases between.